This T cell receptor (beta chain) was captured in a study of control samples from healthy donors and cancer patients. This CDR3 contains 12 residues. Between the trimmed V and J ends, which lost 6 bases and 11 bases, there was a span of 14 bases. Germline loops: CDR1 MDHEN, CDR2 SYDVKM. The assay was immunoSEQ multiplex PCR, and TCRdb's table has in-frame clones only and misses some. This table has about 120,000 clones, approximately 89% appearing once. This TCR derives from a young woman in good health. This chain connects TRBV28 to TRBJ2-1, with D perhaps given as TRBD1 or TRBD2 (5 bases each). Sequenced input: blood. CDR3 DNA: TGTGCCAGCAGGGGGGAGCGAATGCAGCAGTTCTTC. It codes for CASRGERMQQFF.